This TCR beta chain derives from a study of blood T cell repertoires in COVID-19. Produced via immunoSEQ multiplex PCR; TCRdb's table is partial and in-frame only. This table holds about 320,000 clones, around 90% found once. The CDR3 length is 13 residues. Looked up from germline, CDR1 is KGHSH and CDR2 is LQKENI. The V end lost 2 bases, the J end lost 7 bases, and 8 bases lay between the germline ends. The chain uses TRBV18 and TRBJ2-2, with no clear D. Material: PBMCs or T cells enriched from blood (not recorded which). The sequence came from a man aged 60-69 years who had recovered from COVID-19. The CDR3 bases are TGTGCCAGCTCACCAGACTCCGTCGGGGAGCTGTTTTTT. Its translation is CASSPDSVGELFF.